The 27 T cell receptor beta chains given below trace back to one sample, sequenced in a study of PD-L1 blockade in urothelial cancer. Assay used: immunoSEQ multiplex PCR; TCRdb lists only in-frame clones, some missing. The sample lists some 120,000 clones, 80% to 90% occurring once. Time point here: peripheral blood 6 weeks after treatment start. The specimen comprised PBMCs, sampled around atezolizumab (anti-PD-L1) treatment. The receptors derive from a man aged 55 to 70 with urothelial cancer.

The J gene is TRBJ1-5, the V gene TRBV6-5; D perhaps matches TRBD1 (5 bases). The CDR3 spans 15 residues. CDR1 is MNHEY and CDR2 is SVGAGI in the germline V gene. V was pared by 0 bases and J by 0 bases, with 6 bases between. The CDR3 bases are TGTGCCAGCAGTTACTCCAGGGTTAGCAATCAGCCCCAGCATTTT. Residues: CASSYSRVSNQPQHF.

The chain employs TRBV25-1 and TRBJ1-1, with 7 bases fitting TRBD1. V lost 0 bases and J lost 5; bases outside the gene matches: 9. The CDR3 is 16 residues long. Per germline, CDR1 MGHDK and CDR2 SYGVNS. CDR3 in amino acids: CASSEYRVSGGTEAFF. In nucleotides, the CDR3 is TGTGCCAGCAGTGAATATCGGGTATCAGGGGGGACTGAAGCTTTCTTT.

The rearrangement uses TRBV5-4 and TRBJ2-1; D perhaps matches TRBD2 (5 bases). In germline, CDR1 is SGHNT, CDR2 YYREEE (reference sequence). This CDR3 contains 12 residues. The ends were cut back, 6 bases at V and 5 bases at J, with 9 bases in the middle. The CDR3, as DNA: TGTGCCAGCAAAGAGGGTGACAATGAGCAGTTCTTC. It codes for CASKEGDNEQFF. The complete variable domain, with remaining parts taken from reference TRBV5-4 and TRBJ2-1, reads ETGVTQSPTHLIKTRGQQVTLRCSSQSGHNTVSWYQQALGQGPQFIFQYYREEENGRGNFPPRFSGLQFPNYSSELNVNALELDDSALYLCASKEGDNEQFFGPGTRLTVL.

The V and J genes are TRBV27 and TRBJ1-5; D is perhaps TRBD1 (6 bases). The V and J ends lost 2 bases and 4 bases respectively, with 12 bases between them. This CDR3 is 15 amino acids long. CDR1 is MNHEY and CDR2 is SMNVEV in the germline V gene (reference sequence). Written as DNA, the CDR3 is TGTGCCAGCAGTTTACGAGGGGGACGGAATCAGCCCCAGCATTTT. It translates to CASSLRGGRNQPQHF.

V gene TRBV11-3 combines with J gene TRBJ2-2; 8 bases agree with TRBD2. Germline lookup yields CDR1 SGHNT and CDR2 YENEEA. Unmatched junction bases numbered 6, after V lost 5 bases and J lost 7 bases. The CDR3 has 14 residues. The CDR3 protein is CASSPPGGGGELFF. The DNA of the CDR3 is TGTGCCAGCAGCCCCCCGGGGGGGGGCGGGGAGCTGTTTTTT.

J is TRBJ2-1 and V is TRBV9; a possible D gene is TRBD2 (7 bases). The CDR3 covers 16 residues. V was clipped by 0 bases and J by 2 bases, with 12 bases between them. Germline V gives CDR1 SGDLS, CDR2 YYNGEE. The CDR3 coding sequence is TGTGCCAGCAGCGTAGGGCGGGGGCCAGCCTACAATGAGCAGTTCTTC. It is translated as CASSVGRGPAYNEQFF.

The chain combines TRBV5-1 with TRBJ2-2; 8 bases are a match to TRBD1. Germline-derived CDR1 and CDR2 are SGHRS and YFSETQ. Trimming removed 6 bases from V and 6 bases from J; junction bases left unmatched: 7. This CDR3 has 14 residues. CDR3 loop: CASKQGAIPGELFF. The CDR3 coding sequence is TGCGCCAGCAAGCAGGGGGCGATTCCCGGGGAGCTGTTTTTT. Full variable domain (missing parts from reference TRBV5-1 and TRBJ2-2): KAGVTQTPRYLIKTRGQQVTLSCSPISGHRSVSWYQQTPGQGLQFLFEYFSETQRNKGNFPGRFSGRQFSNSRSEMNVSTLELGDSALYLCASKQGAIPGELFFGEGSRLTVL.

V gene TRBV14 combines with J gene TRBJ2-7, with D unresolved. CDR3 size: 16 residues. V dropped 5 bases and J dropped 6 bases, with 23 bases sitting between them. CDR1 SGHDN and CDR2 FVKESK come from the germline V gene. CDR3 protein: CASSDLGASRSIEQYF. In DNA, the CDR3 is TGTGCCAGCAGCGACCTGGGCGCCAGCCGCTCGATCGAGCAGTACTTC.

The V gene is TRBV9, the J gene TRBJ1-5; TRBD1 matches at 9 bases. The V and J ends lost 0 bases and 1 base, in that order; junction bases with no gene match: 5. This CDR3 is 17 amino acids long. Germline assignment: CDR1 SGDLS and CDR2 YYNGEE. DNA for the CDR3: TGTGCCAGCAGCGTAGCTCCACAGGGGGCGAGCAATCAGCCCCAGCATTTT. Translated, it gives CASSVAPQGASNQPQHF.

V and J are TRBV5-4 and TRBJ2-5; 11 bases line up with TRBD2. Looked up from germline, CDR1 is SGHNT and CDR2 is YYREEE (reference sequence). J was trimmed by 2 bases and V by 0 bases; bases with no gene match: 3. This CDR3 contains 16 residues. The CDR3 DNA sequence: TGTGCCAGCAGCTTGGGGTTAGCGGGGGGGCAAGAGACCCAGTACTTC. Translation: CASSLGLAGGQETQYF. The whole variable domain, filled in from reference TRBV5-4 and TRBJ2-5, reads ETGVTQSPTHLIKTRGQQVTLRCSSQSGHNTVSWYQQALGQGPQFIFQYYREEENGRGNFPPRFSGLQFPNYSSELNVNALELDDSALYLCASSLGLAGGQETQYFGPGTRLLVL.

This chain links TRBV19 with TRBJ2-6; D remains ambiguous. The CDR3 consists of 16 residues. Trimming took 1 base from V and 0 from J, leaving 7 bases between them. CDR1 is LNHDA, CDR2 SQIVND, per germline (reference sequence). Written as DNA, the CDR3 is TGTGCCAGTAGTATAGTCGGTCTCTCTGGGGCCAACGTCCTGACTTTC. It codes for CASSIVGLSGANVLTF.

This chain connects TRBV5-4 to TRBJ2-1; 9 nucleotides align to TRBD2. This CDR3 region has 15 residues. The junction had 7 bases not matched to a gene; V was cut back by 4 bases and J by 5 bases. Germline-derived CDR1 and CDR2 are SGHNT and YYREEE (reference sequence). This CDR3 reads CASSLASGTHNEQFF. The CDR3, as DNA: TGTGCCAGCAGCCTCGCTAGCGGGACCCACAATGAGCAGTTCTTC. Full variable domain (missing parts from reference TRBV5-4 and TRBJ2-1): ETGVTQSPTHLIKTRGQQVTLRCSSQSGHNTVSWYQQALGQGPQFIFQYYREEENGRGNFPPRFSGLQFPNYSSELNVNALELDDSALYLCASSLASGTHNEQFFGPGTRLTVL.

This clone was counted once. The V and J genes are TRBV5-6 and TRBJ2-3; the D gene is possibly TRBD2 (6 bases). Germline V lookup: CDR1 SGHDT, CDR2 YYEEEE. CDR3 length equals 16 residues. Trimming took 6 bases from V and 1 from J, leaving 18 bases between them. The CDR3 reads CASIRRGVRGTDTQYF. CDR3 coding DNA: TGTGCCAGCATCCGGCGGGGAGTACGCGGCACAGATACGCAGTATTTT.

This clone was picked up a small number of times. The rearrangement joins TRBV28 to TRBJ1-5; the D gene is possibly TRBD1 (5 bases). CDR3 length equals 15 residues. The V gene's germline CDR1 is MDHEN and CDR2 SYDVKM. V was cut by 4 bases and J by 7 bases, with 17 bases left in between. The CDR3 DNA is TGTGCCAGCAGTTCCCCAGGGTTGCGGGAACAGCCCCAGCATTTT. As protein: CASSSPGLREQPQHF.

A remark on this clone: The same CDR3 arises from other DNA sequences in this sample as well. The chain carries TRBV11-3 and TRBJ1-1; D is possibly TRBD1 (6 bases). The CDR3 totals 15 residues. Germline V gene data show CDR1 as SGHNT and CDR2 as YENEEA. Trimming pared 5 bases from V and 1 base from J, leaving 14 bases between. CDR3 loop: CASSLEQGRNTEAFF. CDR3 coding DNA: TGTGCCAGCAGCCTGGAACAGGGTCGGAACACTGAAGCTTTCTTT.

This clone was recorded only once. The V and J genes are TRBV19 and TRBJ2-2; weak D call: TRBD1 (5 bases). Trimming cost V 11 bases and J 0 bases, with 19 bases left between them. The CDR3 runs to 16 residues. The germline gives CDR1 LNHDA, CDR2 SQIVND (reference sequence). CDR3 loop: CAVRWGAQSNTGELFF. The CDR3 DNA reads as TGTGCCGTACGATGGGGCGCCCAATCGAACACCGGGGAGCTGTTTTTT.

This sequence joins TRBV6-4 and TRBJ2-3; 9 nucleotides match TRBD2. This CDR3 is 15 amino acids long. J was trimmed by 4 bases and V by 4 bases; bases with no gene match: 6. Germline lookup yields CDR1 MRHNA and CDR2 SNTAGT. CDR3 DNA: TGTGCCAGCAGTGCGGGACTAGCTTACCCAGATACGCAGTATTTT. Its translation is CASSAGLAYPDTQYF.

The rearrangement uses TRBV9 and TRBJ2-3; TRBD1 aligns across 11 bases. From germline, CDR1 is SGDLS and CDR2 YYNGEE. The CDR3 length is 17 residues. V shed 4 bases, J shed 3 bases, and the junction held 10 bases outside the gene matches. CDR3 DNA sequence: TGTGCCAGCAGCTCGAGGGGAGGACAGGGGGCAACAGATACGCAGTATTTT. This sequence encodes CASSSRGGQGATDTQYF.

The chain employs TRBV29-1 and TRBJ2-3; 11 bases fit TRBD2. Trimming took 7 bases from V and 2 from J; bases not matched to a gene: 5. The CDR3 consists of 14 residues. Germline V lookup: CDR1 SQVTM, CDR2 ANQGSEA. The CDR3 DNA follows: TGCAGCGCACTAGCGGGGGCTAACACAGATACGCAGTATTTT. Amino acids: CSALAGANTDTQYF.

This clone was picked up one time. For the CDR3, the DNA is TGTGCCAGTAGACCATATCTAGCGGGACTCGCTGAGCAGTTCTTC. Its protein is CASRPYLAGLAEQFF. This chain links TRBV19 with TRBJ2-1; TRBD2 matches 9 bases. Germline values: CDR1 LNHDA, CDR2 SQIVND (reference sequence). The CDR3 has 15 amino acids. V shed 6 bases, J shed 9 bases, and the junction held 12 bases outside the gene matches.

This clone has only a few counts. CDR3 nucleotide sequence: TGTGCCAGCATCCGACAGGGGACAACTAATGAAAAACTGTTTTTT. This sequence encodes CASIRQGTTNEKLFF. The chain uses TRBV2 and TRBJ1-4; 8 bases fit TRBD1. The CDR3 covers 15 residues. The germline CDR1 and CDR2 sequences are SNHLY and FYNNEI. With V trimmed by 7 bases and J by 0 bases, 4 bases remained unmatched.

This clone was seen only a few times. In DNA, the CDR3 is TGTGCCAGCAGCCCTCCGGGACAGGGACAAGAGACCCAGTACTTC. Its translation is CASSPPGQGQETQYF. The J gene is TRBJ2-5, the V gene TRBV14, with 9 bases matching TRBD1. Per the germline V gene, CDR1 is SGHDN and CDR2 is FVKESK. J gave up 2 bases and V 4 bases, and 5 bases lay outside the gene matches. The CDR3 contains 15 residues.

The gene calls are TRBV14 and TRBJ2-7, with D unclear. The CDR3 runs to 15 residues. The ends were cut back, 0 bases at V and 4 bases at J, with 13 bases in the middle. Germline V gene sequence: CDR1 SGHDN, CDR2 FVKESK. The CDR3 region has the DNA TGTGCCAGCAGCCAAGAATCAACTCCTTCGTACGAGCAGTACTTC. Residues: CASSQESTPSYEQYF.

V usage is TRBV7-6 and J usage is TRBJ1-4; possibly TRBD1 for D (6 bases). The CDR3 loop spans 14 amino acids. Trimming pared 1 base from V and 10 bases from J, leaving 13 bases between. Germline CDR1 and CDR2: SGHVS and FNYEAQ. Here the CDR3 DNA reads TGTGCCAGCAGCTTAGAACAGGGCGGGGGAAAACTGTTTTTT. It translates to CASSLEQGGGKLFF.

This chain uses TRBV18 with TRBJ2-1; 14 nucleotides match TRBD2. Losses at the gene ends were 3 bases for V and 7 bases for J; bases not matched to a gene: 5. Germline V lookup: CDR1 KGHSH, CDR2 LQKENI. The CDR3 is 16 amino acids. The CDR3 DNA reads TGTGCCAGCTCACCGGGACTAGCGGGAGTTAGGAATGAGCAGTTCTTC. It codes for CASSPGLAGVRNEQFF.

The chain recombines TRBV5-6 with TRBJ2-7; 13 bases are shared with TRBD2. V gave up 4 bases and J gave up 0 bases; unmatched junction bases: 7. Germline CDR1 and CDR2: SGHDT and YYEEEE. The CDR3 is 17 residues long. The CDR3 DNA reads TGTGCCAGCAGCCTAACTAGCGGGAGGGCCTTCTCCTACGAGCAGTACTTC. This codes for CASSLTSGRAFSYEQYF.

The gene calls are TRBV29-1 and TRBJ1-2; D call uncertain. The V gene's germline CDR1 is SQVTM and CDR2 ANQGSEA. The V end lost 3 bases, the J end lost 4 bases, and 9 bases lay between the germline ends. The CDR3 loop spans 12 amino acids. CDR3 sequence reads: CSVEDGGYGYTF. For the CDR3, the DNA is TGCAGCGTTGAGGACGGAGGCTATGGCTACACCTTC.